Listed below are T cell receptor beta chains from one sample, sequenced in a study of blood T cell repertoires in COVID-19. TCRdb keeps only in-frame clones here, not all; method: immunoSEQ multiplex PCR. The sample records over 60,000 clones, 70% to 90% being singletons. The sequencing sample was made of peripheral blood. Receptor source: a man between 65 and 85 years old with active or convalescent COVID-19. The CDR3 runs from the conserved cysteine through the conserved F or W. Fields, in order: V gene, clone size, J gene, D gene, CDR3 DNA, CDR3 protein. D genes are given only for firm matches. The listing skips clone size in some rows; elsewhere it reads once, few, many or a size class.

TRBV9,.,TRBJ2-2,TRBD2,TGTGCCAGCATCCCGTCGGGACTAGATAAGACCGGGGAGCTGTTTTTT,CASIPSGLDKTGELFF
TRBV15,once,TRBJ2-5,.,TGTGCCACCAGCAGGGAGAGAATGGAGACCCAGTACTTC,CATSRERMETQYF
TRBV28,.,TRBJ2-2,TRBD2,TGTGCCAGCAGCCCAATCCCGGGACTAGCGGGAATTCGGACCGGGGAGCTGTTTTTT,CASSPIPGLAGIRTGELFF
TRBV3-1/TRBV3-2,.,TRBJ2-5,.,TGTGCCAGCAGCCAAAATCCTGGCGGTCAAGAGACCCAGTACTTC,CASSQNPGGQETQYF
TRBV29-1,few,TRBJ2-7,.,TGCAGCGTTGAGAGCGGGTACGAGCAGTACTTC,CSVESGYEQYF
TRBV2,.,TRBJ1-2,.,TGTGCCAGCATGCAGTTCTATGGCTACACCTTC,CASMQFYGYTF
TRBV21-1,.,TRBJ1-4,.,TGTGCCAGCAGGAATGTTGAGATTAATGAAAAACTGTTTTTT,CASRNVEINEKLFF
TRBV2,.,TRBJ2-1,TRBD2,TGTGCCAGCAGTCACCAGACTAGCGGTAACAATGAGCAGTTCTTC,CASSHQTSGNNEQFF
TRBV27,.,TRBJ1-4,.,TGTGCCAGCAGTGGAAGCCGAGGTCCTAATGAAAAACTGTTTTTT,CASSGSRGPNEKLFF
TRBV27,.,TRBJ1-5,.,TGTGCCAGCAGTCCAACGGGGGGCCCGCTCTATCAGCCCCAGCATTTT,CASSPTGGPLYQPQHF
TRBV28,.,TRBJ1-5,.,TGTGCCAGCAGTCCAAGACCGGAGGGTCAGCCCCAGCATTTT,CASSPRPEGQPQHF
TRBV6-1,.,TRBJ2-7,.,TGTGCCAGCAGTGAATTGGGCAGGGGCGGGTACGAGCAGTACTTC,CASSELGRGGYEQYF
TRBV10-2,.,TRBJ1-6,.,TGCGCCAGCACCCCGACGCAGACAGTTACGGTTTCACCCCTCCACTTT,CASTPTQTVTVSPLHF
TRBV7-9,.,TRBJ1-5,.,TGTGCCAGCAGCTTAGGAGGTTCAAGCAATCAGCCCCAGCATTTT,CASSLGGSSNQPQHF
TRBV15,once,TRBJ1-3,.,TGTGCCACCAGCAGAGACGTCAGCTCTGGAAACACCATATATTTT,CATSRDVSSGNTIYF
TRBV6-2/TRBV6-3,.,TRBJ2-3,TRBD2,TGTGCCAGCAGTTACCAAGGACTAGCGGTAGATACGCAGTATTTT,CASSYQGLAVDTQYF
TRBV5-1,.,TRBJ2-3,TRBD2,TGCGCCAGCAGCTTGGCAGCGGGAAGAACCCGGAGGACAGATACGCAGTATTTT,CASSLAAGRTRRTDTQYF
TRBV28,.,TRBJ2-1,TRBD2,TGTGCCAGCAGTTTAGCGGGAGGTCGGAATGAGCAGTTCTTC,CASSLAGGRNEQFF
TRBV5-1,.,TRBJ2-6,.,TGCGCCAGCAGCATATCTGGGGCCAACGTCCTGACTTTC,CASSISGANVLTF
TRBV7-9,once,TRBJ1-2,.,TGTGCCAGCAGCTTAGATATCTGGGGGCAGGCAGAAGGATATGGCTACACCTTC,CASSLDIWGQAEGYGYTF
TRBV30,.,TRBJ2-1,TRBD2,TGTGCCTGGAGTATACCTTTTCGAGCGGGGGGGCAGGATGAGCAGTTCTTC,CAWSIPFRAGGQDEQFF
TRBV4-1,once,TRBJ1-6,.,TGCGCCAGCAGCCCATATCCACCCCCCAGGTCTAATTCACCCCTCCACTTT,CASSPYPPPRSNSPLHF
TRBV5-1,.,TRBJ2-3,.,TGCGCCAGCAGCTTGGAGAGTCGGAGCACAGATACGCAGTATTTT,CASSLESRSTDTQYF
TRBV2,.,TRBJ1-1,TRBD1,TGTGCCAGCAGTGCCCGACAGGGGGGTACTGAAGCTTTCTTT,CASSARQGGTEAFF
TRBV30,.,TRBJ1-1,TRBD1,TGTGCCTGGCATACAGGGGCCCAGTTGAGTGAAGCTTTCTTT,CAWHTGAQLSEAFF
TRBV15,.,TRBJ2-2,.,TGTGCCACCAGCACAACGAACGGTGCCGGGGAGCTGTTTTTT,CATSTTNGAGELFF
TRBV29-1,.,TRBJ1-5,TRBD1,TGCAGCGTAGCAGGACAGGGGAGCAATCAGCCCCAGCATTTT,CSVAGQGSNQPQHF
TRBV2,.,TRBJ1-4,.,TGTGCCAGCAGTGAAGGCCAGTTTAATGAAAAACTGTTTTTT,CASSEGQFNEKLFF
TRBV7-8,.,TRBJ2-5,TRBD2,TGTGCCAGCAGCTACCAGGGACTAGCGGGAGCTGAGACCCAGTACTTC,CASSYQGLAGAETQYF
TRBV18,.,TRBJ2-2,.,TGTGCCAGCTCACCAACGGGAGTCACCGGGGAGCTGTTTTTT,CASSPTGVTGELFF
TRBV6-4,.,TRBJ2-3,.,TGTGCCAGCAGTGATGACAGCACCGGCACAGATACGCAGTATTTT,CASSDDSTGTDTQYF
TRBV29-1,.,TRBJ2-6,TRBD1,TGCAGCGTTGAAACCCGGGACAGGGGAGACTCTGGGGCCAACGTCCTGACTTTC,CSVETRDRGDSGANVLTF
TRBV5-1,.,TRBJ2-1,TRBD2,TGCGCCAGCAGCTTTTCGGGAACTAGCGGGAGATGGGAGCAGTTCTTC,CASSFSGTSGRWEQFF
TRBV18,.,TRBJ1-4,.,TGTGCCAGCTCACCAGACAGGTCTACTAATGAAAAACTGTTTTTT,CASSPDRSTNEKLFF
TRBV11-3,.,TRBJ1-1,TRBD1,TGTGCCAGCAGCTTAGATCGACAGGGTGGAGCTTTCTTT,CASSLDRQGGAFF
TRBV7-9,.,TRBJ1-4,TRBD1,TGTGCCAGCAGCCGGGGACAGGGCAATGAAAAACTGTTTTTT,CASSRGQGNEKLFF
TRBV5-1,.,TRBJ2-7,TRBD2,TGCGCCAGCAGCTTGGTACGGCTAGCGGGAGAACGAAACTACGAGCAGTACTTC,CASSLVRLAGERNYEQYF
TRBV11-3,.,TRBJ2-5,TRBD1,TGTGCCAGCAGCTTAGGAGGACAGGGAGAAGAGACCCAGTACTTC,CASSLGGQGEETQYF
TRBV19,.,TRBJ1-2,.,TGTGCCAGTAGTATGACAAAGGACTATGGCTACACCTTC,CASSMTKDYGYTF
TRBV5-1,few,TRBJ2-7,TRBD1,TGCGCCAGCAGCTTGGGGGGACAGGGATTTTACGAGCAGTACTTC,CASSLGGQGFYEQYF
TRBV28,.,TRBJ1-2,TRBD1,TGTGCCAGCAGCGAGATCGGGACAGGGGGATATGGCTACACCTTC,CASSEIGTGGYGYTF
TRBV19,once,TRBJ2-1,.,TGTGCCAGCAGGAATAACAATGAGCAGTTCTTC,CASRNNNEQFF
TRBV11-2,once,TRBJ1-2,.,TGTGCCAGCAGCCTTGACAGGCTGGGAAATGGCTACACCTTC,CASSLDRLGNGYTF
TRBV7-9,.,TRBJ2-3,.,TGTGCCAGCAGCGGGACTTTGAGCACAGATACGCAGTATTTT,CASSGTLSTDTQYF
TRBV6-4,.,TRBJ1-2,TRBD1,TGTGCCAGCAGTGATCGGAGACAGGGAGATGACTTATTTGGCTACACCTTC,CASSDRRQGDDLFGYTF
TRBV30,.,TRBJ2-7,TRBD1,TGTGCCCTAGAATCGGGACAGGGCTACGAGCAGTACTTC,CALESGQGYEQYF
TRBV7-2,.,TRBJ2-7,TRBD2,TGTGCCAGCAGCTTAGTCGGGACTAGCGGGGGGGTCCGGTCGAGGGAGCAGTACTTC,CASSLVGTSGGVRSREQYF
TRBV11-2,.,TRBJ1-1,.,TGTGCCAGCAGCTTACCCCCCGGGACAATTAACACTGAAGCTTTCTTT,CASSLPPGTINTEAFF